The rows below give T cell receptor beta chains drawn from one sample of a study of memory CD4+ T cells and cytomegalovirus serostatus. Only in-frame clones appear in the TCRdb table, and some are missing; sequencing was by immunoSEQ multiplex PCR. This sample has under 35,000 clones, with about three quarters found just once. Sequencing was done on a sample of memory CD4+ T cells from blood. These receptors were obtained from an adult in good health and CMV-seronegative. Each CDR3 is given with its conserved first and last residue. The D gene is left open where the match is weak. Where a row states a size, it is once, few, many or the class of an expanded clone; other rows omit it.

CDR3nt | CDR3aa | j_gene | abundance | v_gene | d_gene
TGTGCCAGCAGCAGGGGGGCGGCCGAGACCCAGTACTTC | CASSRGAAETQYF | TRBJ2-5 | NA | TRBV11-3 | NA
TGTGCCAGCAGACTCCTCGACGGAGCTAATGAAAAACTGTTTTTT | CASRLLDGANEKLFF | TRBJ1-4 | once | TRBV6-5 | NA
TGCAGCGTTGTCCCGGGATCTGGGAGCAATCAGCCCCAGCATTTT | CSVVPGSGSNQPQHF | TRBJ1-5 | NA | TRBV29-1 | NA
TGTGCCAGCAGCTTAGAGTACACCTACGAGCAGTACTTC | CASSLEYTYEQYF | TRBJ2-7 | NA | TRBV7-2 | NA
TGCAGCGTTCAACGACAGGGGATTTATGGCTACACCTTC | CSVQRQGIYGYTF | TRBJ1-2 | few | TRBV29-1 | TRBD1
TGTGCCAGCAGCGTAGGGCAGGGGAACACCGGGGAGCTGTTTTTT | CASSVGQGNTGELFF | TRBJ2-2 | few | TRBV9 | NA
TGTGCCAGCAGCCCACCCCAAGGGCCTGAAGCTTTCTTT | CASSPPQGPEAFF | TRBJ1-1 | once | TRBV7-9 | NA
TGTGCCAGCAGCTTGACAGGGCCAACTAATGAAAAACTGTTTTTT | CASSLTGPTNEKLFF | TRBJ1-4 | NA | TRBV5-5 | NA
TGTGCCAGCAGTTTACAGGATCGAGGGGGTTTCGAGCAGTACTTC | CASSLQDRGGFEQYF | TRBJ2-7 | NA | TRBV27 | NA
TGTGCCAGCAGCTTGGGAGCGGGAGGGCTCAATGAGCAGTTCTTC | CASSLGAGGLNEQFF | TRBJ2-1 | NA | TRBV5-6 | TRBD2
TGTGCCAGCTCACCACCAGGGTCCCCAACTTCGGGCAATGAGCAGTTCTTC | CASSPPGSPTSGNEQFF | TRBJ2-1 | once | TRBV18 | NA
TGTGCCACCAGACAGGGAGGGGAAGAGACCCAGTACTTC | CATRQGGEETQYF | TRBJ2-5 | NA | TRBV10-3 | NA
TGTGCCAGCAGCTTACCGACAGGGATGGCAGATACGCAGTATTTT | CASSLPTGMADTQYF | TRBJ2-3 | NA | TRBV5-6 | TRBD1
TGCGCCAGCAGCCAAGGCGGGGGAGGAAACACCATATATTTT | CASSQGGGGNTIYF | TRBJ1-3 | NA | TRBV4-3 | NA
TGTGCCAGCAGCCTGAATCTACGCTCTGGAAACACCATATATTTT | CASSLNLRSGNTIYF | TRBJ1-3 | NA | TRBV27 | NA
TGTGCCAGCAGGGGCGGGGTTAATCAGCCCCAGCATTTT | CASRGGVNQPQHF | TRBJ1-5 | NA | TRBV6-5 | NA
TGTGCCAGCAGGGGGGGGCCGGGACAGGGCAACTATGGCTACACCTTC | CASRGGPGQGNYGYTF | TRBJ1-2 | NA | TRBV28 | TRBD1
TGTGCCAGCAGTTACGGGACAGGGGGCACTGAAGCTTTCTTT | CASSYGTGGTEAFF | TRBJ1-1 | NA | TRBV6-6 | TRBD1
TGTGCCAGCTCACAGAGGACAGGGTTCGACACCGGGGAGCTGTTTTTT | CASSQRTGFDTGELFF | TRBJ2-2 | NA | TRBV18 | TRBD1
TGTGCCAGCAGTTACTCGAAAGGCAGTTGGGAGACCCAGTACTTC | CASSYSKGSWETQYF | TRBJ2-5 | once | TRBV6-5 | NA
TGTGCCAGCAGCTCAGCTCAGACGGTCTACGATGGCTACACCTTC | CASSSAQTVYDGYTF | TRBJ1-2 | NA | TRBV7-9 | NA
TGTGCCAGCAGTTTATCAAGTAACCCGTCTGGAAACACCATATATTTT | CASSLSSNPSGNTIYF | TRBJ1-3 | NA | TRBV28 | NA
TGCGCCAGCAGCATCCTCCAGTCCTCCGGGGAGCTGTTTTTT | CASSILQSSGELFF | TRBJ2-2 | NA | TRBV5-1 | NA
TGCGCCAGCAGCTTGGAGTCCCAGGGGGCTTGGGAGACCCAGTACTTC | CASSLESQGAWETQYF | TRBJ2-5 | NA | TRBV5-1 | TRBD1
TGTGCCAGCAGCTTGTCGGGGAGGGATACGCAGTATTTT | CASSLSGRDTQYF | TRBJ2-3 | once | TRBV5-6 | NA
TGTGCCAGCTCCCTCAGGGGAAACACTGAAGCTTTCTTT | CASSLRGNTEAFF | TRBJ1-1 | NA | TRBV18 | NA
TGTGCCAGCAGCCTCCCCCAGGGTTACTACACCTTC | CASSLPQGYYTF | TRBJ1-2 | NA | TRBV9 | NA
TGCGCCAGCAGCTTGGGGCAGGAAAGGGAAGCTTTCTTT | CASSLGQEREAFF | TRBJ1-1 | NA | TRBV5-1 | NA
TGTGCCAGCAGCGCGGGACTCAGGGCGGAAGAGACCCAGTACTTC | CASSAGLRAEETQYF | TRBJ2-5 | NA | TRBV9 | NA
TGTGCCAGCAGCTTAGAAGGGACAGGGTATGGCTACACCTTC | CASSLEGTGYGYTF | TRBJ1-2 | NA | TRBV7-2 | TRBD1
TGTGCCAGCAGTATAAGACTAGCGGGGACCACCTACAATGAGCAGTTCTTC | CASSIRLAGTTYNEQFF | TRBJ2-1 | NA | TRBV27 | TRBD2
TGTGCCAGCAGCTCGACAGGGGGTGAGAGTGGCTACACCTTC | CASSSTGGESGYTF | TRBJ1-2 | NA | TRBV11-2 | TRBD1
TGTGCCAGTAGTATGACACAGGGATCCGGCAATGAGCAGTTCTTC | CASSMTQGSGNEQFF | TRBJ2-1 | NA | TRBV19 | NA
TGTGCTAGCAGCCCCACTAGCGGGGAAACAGATACGCAGTATTTT | CASSPTSGETDTQYF | TRBJ2-3 | NA | TRBV7-7 | TRBD2
TGTGCCAGCAGGGGAGGACGGTTCAACACTGAAGCTTTCTTT | CASRGGRFNTEAFF | TRBJ1-1 | NA | TRBV6-1 | NA
TGTGCCAGCAGCTTAGGACCCGACATCACCGGGGAGCTGTTTTTT | CASSLGPDITGELFF | TRBJ2-2 | NA | TRBV7-2 | NA
TGTGCCAGCAGCTTAGGAAACGAGCAGTACTTC | CASSLGNEQYF | TRBJ2-7 | NA | TRBV7-8 | NA
TGTGCCAGCAGGGGAGGCAGGGGGCTAAACACTGAAGCTTTCTTT | CASRGGRGLNTEAFF | TRBJ1-1 | NA | TRBV6-5 | TRBD1
TGTGCCATCAGTCCTTCAGGGGGCGTCGAAAAACTGTTTTTT | CAISPSGGVEKLFF | TRBJ1-4 | NA | TRBV10-3 | TRBD1